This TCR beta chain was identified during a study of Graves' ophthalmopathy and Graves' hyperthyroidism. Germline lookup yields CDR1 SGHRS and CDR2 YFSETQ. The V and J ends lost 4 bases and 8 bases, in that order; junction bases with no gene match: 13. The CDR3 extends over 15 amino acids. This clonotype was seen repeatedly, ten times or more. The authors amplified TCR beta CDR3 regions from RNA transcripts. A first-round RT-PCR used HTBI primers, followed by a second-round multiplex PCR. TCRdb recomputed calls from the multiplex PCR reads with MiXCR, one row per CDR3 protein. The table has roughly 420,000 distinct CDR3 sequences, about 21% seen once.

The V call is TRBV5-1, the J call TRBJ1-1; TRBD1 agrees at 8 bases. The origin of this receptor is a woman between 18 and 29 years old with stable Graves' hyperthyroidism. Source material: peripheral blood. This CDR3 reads CASSPRGQDRTEAFF. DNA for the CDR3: TGCGCCAGCAGCCCGAGGGGACAGGACCGAACGGAAGCTTTCTTT.